This T cell receptor (beta chain) derives from a study of T cells in localized non-small cell lung cancer. Study results and limitations: Researchers found a median around 59 of the top 100 tumor clones in adjacent lung. Prolonged overall survival went with higher T cell density in the blood. Adjacent uninvolved lung tissue had the highest T cell clonality, exceeding tumor. The study sequenced only one region of the tumor. As a result, intratumor heterogeneity could not be excluded and remains possible.

This clone was observed once. As yet, its antigen is unknown. The CDR3 spans 21 residues. V shed 3 bases, J shed 9 bases, and the junction held 22 bases outside the gene matches. Germline lookup yields CDR1 MNHEY and CDR2 SMNVEV (reference sequence). Here immunoSEQ multiplex PCR was the method, and the copy in TCRdb shows in-frame clones only, minus some. The data show 90,000 or so clones, with over 80% seen just once and roughly 15% held by the top ten. Material: peripheral blood, obtained before any cancer treatment. The V gene is TRBV27, the J gene TRBJ1-6; the match to TRBD1 covers 11 bases. The TCR comes from a man aged 40-75 years with stage I squamous cell lung carcinoma. CDR3 DNA: TGTGCCAGCAGTTTTCTCTCCCCGGGACAGGGGGTAATAAGGGGAATTTCACCCCTCCACTTT. Its translation is CASSFLSPGQGVIRGISPLHF.